Each of the 27 T cell receptor beta chains below was sequenced from the same sample in a study of blood T cell repertoires in COVID-19. TCRdb's copy holds only in-frame clones and misses some; the assay was immunoSEQ multiplex PCR. The table records around 120,000 clones, almost 85% of them present only once. The specimen was peripheral blood. These receptors were obtained from a man aged 70-80 years with active or convalescent COVID-19.

This clone was detected only once. The rearrangement joins TRBV24-1 to TRBJ1-4; 10 bases are a match to TRBD1. CDR3 length equals 15 residues. The J segment lost 8 bases and the V segment lost 4 bases, leaving 6 bases of the junction unmatched. The germline V gene has CDR1 KGHDR and CDR2 SFDVKD. The chain's CDR3 is CATSDAGTGVEKLFF. CDR3 nucleotides: TGTGCCACCAGTGACGCCGGGACAGGGGTCGAAAAACTGTTTTTT.

This chain uses TRBV7-2 with TRBJ2-3; D call uncertain. The CDR3 contains 15 residues. Trimming took off 2 bases at V and 7 bases at J, with 16 bases between the two ends. Looked up from germline, CDR1 is SGHTA and CDR2 is FQGNSA. The CDR3 here is CASSLTLGGVNTQYF. CDR3 bases: TGTGCCAGCAGCTTAACGCTAGGCGGCGTAAATACGCAGTATTTT.

The J gene is TRBJ2-5, the V gene TRBV7-8; D remains unclear. V lost 6 bases and J 0 bases, leaving 11 bases between the germline ends. The CDR3 extends over 14 amino acids. Germline V gives CDR1 SGHVS, CDR2 FQNEAQ. The CDR3 DNA sequence: TGTGCCAGCAGATCAACAGAATACCAAGAGACCCAGTACTTC. It translates to CASRSTEYQETQYF.

This chain uses TRBV11-3 with TRBJ2-7; 14 bases align to TRBD2. CDR1 and CDR2 (germline): SGHNT, YENEEA. The CDR3 extends over 16 amino acids. Trimming cost V 5 bases and J 7 bases; bases outside gene matches: 10. The CDR3 reads CASSLGGTSGSGEQYF. DNA of the CDR3: TGTGCCAGCAGCCTAGGAGGGACTAGCGGGAGTGGTGAGCAGTACTTC.

The J gene is TRBJ2-1, the V gene TRBV11-3, with 8 bases fitting TRBD2. Looked up from germline, CDR1 is SGHNT and CDR2 is YENEEA. The CDR3 runs to 16 residues. V was clipped by 1 base and J by 5 bases; unmatched bases: 7. CDR3 protein: CASSLVVSGNHNEQFF. CDR3 bases: TGTGCCAGCAGCTTAGTTGTTAGCGGGAACCACAATGAGCAGTTCTTC.

The DNA for the CDR3 is TGCAGTGCTAGTTTAGCCACGGGGGAGACCCAGTACTTC. Amino acid sequence: CSASLATGETQYF. The gene calls are TRBV20-1 and TRBJ2-5; D is possibly TRBD2 (5 bases). The V and J ends lost 3 bases and 5 bases respectively, with 13 bases between them. In germline, CDR1 is DFQATT, CDR2 SNEGSKA (reference sequence). The CDR3 runs 13 residues.

The rearrangement joins TRBV20-1 to TRBJ1-4; D ambiguous. Germline CDR1 DFQATT, CDR2 SNEGSKA (reference sequence). Between the trimmed V and J ends, which lost 5 bases and 4 bases, there was a span of 5 bases. The CDR3 sequence is 11 residues long. For the CDR3, the DNA is TGCAGTGCTGCCGGTAATGAAAAACTGTTTTTT. It is translated as CSAAGNEKLFF.

The rearrangement uses TRBV18 and TRBJ2-3, with 11 bases matching TRBD1. Germline CDR1 is KGHSH and CDR2 is LQKENI. The trim removed 8 bases at V and 4 bases at J, leaving 5 bases unmatched. The CDR3 length is 14 residues. The CDR3 coding sequence is TGTGCCAGCCGGGGGACAGGGGGACCAGATACGCAGTATTTT. It encodes CASRGTGGPDTQYF. The full variable domain, completed using reference TRBV18 and TRBJ2-3, is NAGVMQNPRHLVRRRGQEARLRCSPMKGHSHVYWYRQLPEEGLKFMVYLQKENIIDESGMPKERFSAEFPKEGPSILRIQQVVRGDSAAYFCASRGTGGPDTQYFGPGTRLTVL.

The chain combines TRBV29-1 with TRBJ1-4; D is possibly TRBD1 (5 bases). This CDR3 is 15 amino acids long. V was clipped by 0 bases and J by 8 bases, with 16 bases between them. Germline V gene lookup returns CDR1 SQVTM and CDR2 ANQGSEA. CDR3 coding DNA: TGCAGCGTTGAAGATCCTAAGGGGCTTGGCGAAAAACTGTTTTTT. Protein: CSVEDPKGLGEKLFF.

In this sample, this clone turned up once. The chain uses TRBV19 and TRBJ2-4, with 13 bases matching TRBD2. CDR1 LNHDA and CDR2 SQIVND come from the germline V gene (reference sequence). This CDR3 spans 19 amino acids. The ends lost 4 bases at V and 0 bases at J; junction bases unmatched: 9. As DNA, the CDR3 is TGTGCCAGTAGTACCCGACTAGCGGGAGGACCATTAGCCAAAAACATTCAGTACTTC. Translated: CASSTRLAGGPLAKNIQYF.

This chain links TRBV5-1 with TRBJ1-2; 7 bases map to TRBD1. Germline V lookup: CDR1 SGHRS, CDR2 YFSETQ. The J segment lost 4 bases and the V segment lost 2 bases, leaving 8 bases of the junction unmatched. The CDR3 is made up of 15 amino acids. CDR3: CASSFGRGQSYGYTF. Written as DNA, the CDR3 is TGCGCCAGCAGCTTCGGGAGGGGGCAGAGCTATGGCTACACCTTC.

The chain links TRBV4-1 to TRBJ2-3, with 13 bases fitting TRBD2. V shed 4 bases, J shed 3 bases, and the junction held 4 bases outside the gene matches. Germline CDR1 and CDR2: MGHRA and YSYEKL. This CDR3 is built from 16 residues. CDR3: CASSLQTSGRTDTQYF. CDR3 in DNA: TGCGCCAGCAGCCTTCAGACTAGCGGGAGGACAGATACGCAGTATTTT.

This clone was seen a handful of times. V and J are TRBV11-3 and TRBJ1-2, with 8 bases identical to TRBD1. After removal of 3 bases from V and 3 bases from J, the junction contained 0 bases not matched to a gene. Germline V CDR1 and CDR2: SGHNT, YENEEA. The CDR3 covers 13 residues. DNA for the CDR3: TGTGCCAGCAGCTTGGACAGGGACTATGGCTACACCTTC. As protein: CASSLDRDYGYTF.

The chain employs TRBV29-1 and TRBJ2-1, with a possible D match to TRBD2 (5 bases). V lost 3 bases to trimming and J lost 1 base, with 16 bases between them. Per germline, CDR1 SQVTM and CDR2 ANQGSEA. The CDR3 totals 16 residues. CDR3 sequence reads: CSVELAPTRSYNEQFF. The CDR3 bases are TGCAGCGTTGAGCTAGCCCCCACAAGGTCCTACAATGAGCAGTTCTTC.

This chain joins TRBV2 and TRBJ2-7, with 8 nucleotides matching TRBD2. J lost 4 bases, V lost 4 bases, and 12 bases had no gene match. Germline V CDR1 and CDR2: SNHLY, FYNNEI. CDR3 size: 16 residues. The CDR3 DNA reads TGTGCCAGCAGTGGCCCCGGGGGGGCGGTTCAGTACGAGCAGTACTTC. This sequence encodes CASSGPGGAVQYEQYF.

This clone was seen a handful of times. The gene calls are TRBV5-4 and TRBJ2-1; TRBD2 matches 14 bases. Germline V gives CDR1 SGHNT, CDR2 YYREEE (reference sequence). The V segment lost 4 bases and the J segment 9 bases; nucleotides outside the gene matches: 6. This CDR3 comprises 15 residues. Written as DNA, the CDR3 is TGTGCCAGCAGCCTCGGGACTAGCGGGAGATCTGAGCAGTTCTTC. Its translation: CASSLGTSGRSEQFF.

The chain is built from TRBV2 and TRBJ2-3; TRBD2 matches at 14 bases. With V trimmed by 6 bases and J by 1 base, 15 bases remained unmatched. Germline values: CDR1 SNHLY, CDR2 FYNNEI. This CDR3 is built from 20 residues. CDR3 loop: CASSIGLAGGLGGGTDTQYF. CDR3 sequence (DNA): TGTGCCAGCAGCATTGGACTAGCGGGAGGACTGGGGGGGGGCACAGATACGCAGTATTTT. The full variable domain, its missing parts supplied by reference TRBV2 and TRBJ2-3, is EPEVTQTPSHQVTQMGQEVILRCVPISNHLYFYWYRQILGQKVEFLVSFYNNEISEKSEIFDDQFSVERPDGSNFTLKIRSTKLEDSAMYFCASSIGLAGGLGGGTDTQYFGPGTRLTVL.

By frequency in the sample, this clone is medium-sized. The rearrangement joins TRBV11-2 to TRBJ1-1; 7 nucleotides match TRBD1. CDR3 length: 13 amino acids. Germline CDR1 SGHAT, CDR2 FQNNGV. With V trimmed by 2 bases and J by 3 bases, 0 bases remained unmatched. As DNA, the CDR3 is TGTGCCAGCAGCTTACAGGGGGACACTGAAGCTTTCTTT. Translated, it gives CASSLQGDTEAFF.

This sequence joins TRBV9 and TRBJ2-3; D may be TRBD2 (5 bases). The germline V and J ends were trimmed by 3 bases and 2 bases, with 13 bases remaining between them. Germline-derived CDR1 and CDR2 are SGDLS and YYNGEE. This CDR3 is built from 15 residues. The CDR3 nucleotides read TGTGCCAGCAGCGACGACTACCTAAACACAGATACGCAGTATTTT. This gives the protein CASSDDYLNTDTQYF.

This chain uses TRBV30 with TRBJ2-2, with TRBD2 as a possible D gene (6 bases). The CDR3 is made up of 14 amino acids. Per germline, CDR1 GTSNPN and CDR2 SVGIG (reference sequence). The V and J ends lost 2 bases and 5 bases respectively, with 12 bases between them. CDR3 amino acids: CAWSPGLSTGELFF. Written as DNA, the CDR3 is TGTGCCTGGAGTCCGGGACTCTCTACCGGGGAGCTGTTTTTT. Drawing the rest from reference TRBV30 and TRBJ2-2, the complete variable domain is SQTIHQWPATLVQPVGSPLSLECTVEGTSNPNLYWYRQAAGRGLQLLFYSVGIGQISSEVPQNLSASRPQDRQFILSSKKLLLSDSGFYLCAWSPGLSTGELFFGEGSRLTVL.

CDR3 sequence reads: CASSLGTSGAGTQYF. CDR3 nucleotides: TGTGCCAGCAGCTTGGGGACTAGCGGGGCGGGGACCCAGTACTTC. The chain recombines TRBV7-6 with TRBJ2-5, with 13 bases identical to TRBD2. The germline V gene has CDR1 SGHVS and CDR2 FNYEAQ. V was clipped by 3 bases and J by 7 bases; unmatched bases: 5. The CDR3 contains 15 residues.

The genes are TRBV5-1 and TRBJ2-2; 9 nucleotides agree with TRBD1. From germline, CDR1 is SGHRS and CDR2 YFSETQ. This CDR3 is built from 15 residues. J lost 6 bases, V lost 4 bases, and 7 bases had no gene match. The CDR3, as DNA: TGCGCCAGCAGCCCGAGGACAGGGGCTCCCGGGGAGCTGTTTTTT. Its protein product is CASSPRTGAPGELFF.

The J gene is TRBJ2-3, the V gene TRBV6-6; 8 bases are shared with TRBD2. Germline lookup yields CDR1 MNHNY and CDR2 SVGAGI (reference sequence). Trimming at V came to 4 bases and at J to 3 bases, leaving 9 bases not matched to a gene. This CDR3 is built from 16 residues. The CDR3: CASSSDGAGGTDTQYF. Here the CDR3 DNA reads TGTGCCAGCAGTTCCGACGGGGCGGGAGGTACAGATACGCAGTATTTT.

This chain connects TRBV20-1 to TRBJ2-7; possible D gene TRBD1, 5 bases. The CDR3 loop spans 13 amino acids. Per the germline V gene, CDR1 is DFQATT and CDR2 is SNEGSKA (reference sequence). Trimming cost V 3 bases and J 5 bases, with 14 bases left between them. The DNA for the CDR3 is TGCAGTGCTAGTAGTCAGGGTTTCCACGAGCAGTACTTC. Protein: CSASSQGFHEQYF.

Written as DNA, the CDR3 is TGCAGCTCCGGGGACAAGAACTATGGCTACACCTTC. Protein sequence: CSSGDKNYGYTF. The V call is TRBV29-1, the J call TRBJ1-2; perhaps TRBD1 as D (6 bases). Trimming took 8 bases from V and 2 from J, leaving 12 bases between them. From germline, CDR1 is SQVTM and CDR2 ANQGSEA. The CDR3 has 12 residues.

This chain links TRBV3-1 (or the pseudogene TRBV3-2) with TRBJ1-1; 11 nucleotides line up with TRBD1. V lost 5 bases and J lost 4; bases outside the gene matches: 6. From germline, CDR1 is LGHDT and CDR2 YNNKEL (reference sequence). The CDR3 length is 15 residues. CDR3 sequence: CASSTRDRGSTEAFF. The CDR3 coding sequence is TGTGCCAGCAGCACCCGGGACAGGGGGTCCACTGAAGCTTTCTTT.

CDR3 in amino acids: CASSLGQGFYEQFF. DNA for the CDR3: TGTGCCAGCAGTTTGGGACAGGGGTTCTATGAGCAGTTCTTC. The chain couples TRBV28 to TRBJ2-1; TRBD1 agrees at 10 bases. This CDR3 region has 14 residues. Germline trimming cut 3 bases from V and 8 bases from J; bases unmatched to any gene: 4. Per germline, CDR1 MDHEN and CDR2 SYDVKM.